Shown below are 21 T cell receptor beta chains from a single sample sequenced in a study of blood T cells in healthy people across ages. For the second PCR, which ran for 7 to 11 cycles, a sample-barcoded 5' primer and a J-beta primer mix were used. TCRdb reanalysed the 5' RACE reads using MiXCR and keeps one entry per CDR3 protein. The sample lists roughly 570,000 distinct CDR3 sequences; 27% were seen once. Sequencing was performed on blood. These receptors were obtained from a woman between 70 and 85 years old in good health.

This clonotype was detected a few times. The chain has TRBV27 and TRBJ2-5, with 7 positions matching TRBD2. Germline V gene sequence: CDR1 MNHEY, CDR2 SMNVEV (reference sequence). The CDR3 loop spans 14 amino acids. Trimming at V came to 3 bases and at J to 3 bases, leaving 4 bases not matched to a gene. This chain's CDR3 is CASSFMGGEETQYF. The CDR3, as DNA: TGTGCCAGCAGTTTTATGGGGGGGGAAGAGACCCAGTACTTC.

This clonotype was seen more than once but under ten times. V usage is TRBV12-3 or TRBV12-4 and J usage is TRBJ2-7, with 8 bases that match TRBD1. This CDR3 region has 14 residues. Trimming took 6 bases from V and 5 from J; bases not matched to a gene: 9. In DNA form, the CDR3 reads TGTGCCAGCAGGGCTTTTGACAGGGGCGACGAGCAGTACTTC. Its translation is CASRAFDRGDEQYF.

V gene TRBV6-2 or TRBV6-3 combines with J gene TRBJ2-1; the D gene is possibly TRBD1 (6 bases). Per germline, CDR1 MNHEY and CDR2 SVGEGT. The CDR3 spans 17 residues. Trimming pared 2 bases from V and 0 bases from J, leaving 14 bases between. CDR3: CASSYAPRGVSYNEQFF. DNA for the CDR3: TGTGCCAGCAGTTACGCCCCCAGGGGAGTCTCCTACAATGAGCAGTTCTTC.

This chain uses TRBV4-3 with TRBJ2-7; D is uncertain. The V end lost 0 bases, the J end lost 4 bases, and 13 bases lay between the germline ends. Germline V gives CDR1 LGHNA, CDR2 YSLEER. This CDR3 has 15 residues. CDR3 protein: CASSQDPGSRYEQYF. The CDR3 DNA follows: TGCGCCAGCAGCCAAGATCCCGGATCGAGGTACGAGCAGTACTTC.

This CDR3 reads CASSYSGVIRGNTIYF. DNA of the CDR3: TGTGCCAGCAGTTACTCGGGTGTCATCCGCGGAAACACCATATATTTT. The chain is built from TRBV6-2 or TRBV6-3 and TRBJ1-3; D remains unclear. This CDR3 spans 16 amino acids. Trimming removed 0 bases from V and 4 bases from J, with 13 bases in between. Germline lookup yields CDR1 MNHEY and CDR2 SVGEGT.

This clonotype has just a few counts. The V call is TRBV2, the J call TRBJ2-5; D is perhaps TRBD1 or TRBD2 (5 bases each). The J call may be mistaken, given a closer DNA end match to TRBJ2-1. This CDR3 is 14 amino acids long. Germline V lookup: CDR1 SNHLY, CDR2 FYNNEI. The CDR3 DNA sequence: TGTGCCAGCAGTGAGGGGGAATCTAGGAAAGAGCAGTTCTTC. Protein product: CASSEGESRKEQFF.

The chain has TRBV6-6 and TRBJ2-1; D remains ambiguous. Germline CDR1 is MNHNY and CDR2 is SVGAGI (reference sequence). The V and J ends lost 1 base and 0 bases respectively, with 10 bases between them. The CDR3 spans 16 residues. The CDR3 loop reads CASSYLTTSSYNEQFF. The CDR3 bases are TGTGCCAGCAGTTACTTGACCACGAGCTCCTACAATGAGCAGTTCTTC.

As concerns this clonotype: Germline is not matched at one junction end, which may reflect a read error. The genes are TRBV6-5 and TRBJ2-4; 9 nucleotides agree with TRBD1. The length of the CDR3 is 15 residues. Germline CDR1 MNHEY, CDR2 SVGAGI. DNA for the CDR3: TGTGCCAGCAGTGCGGACAGGGGAGCCAAAAGCATTCAGTACTTC. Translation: CASSADRGAKSIQYF.

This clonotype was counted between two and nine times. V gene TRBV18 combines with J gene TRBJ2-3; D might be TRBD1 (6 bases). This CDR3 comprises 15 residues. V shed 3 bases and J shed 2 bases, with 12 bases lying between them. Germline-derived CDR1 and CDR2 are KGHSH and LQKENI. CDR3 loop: CASSPTRGSTDTQYF. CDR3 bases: TGTGCCAGCTCACCCACAAGGGGGTCCACAGATACGCAGTATTTT.

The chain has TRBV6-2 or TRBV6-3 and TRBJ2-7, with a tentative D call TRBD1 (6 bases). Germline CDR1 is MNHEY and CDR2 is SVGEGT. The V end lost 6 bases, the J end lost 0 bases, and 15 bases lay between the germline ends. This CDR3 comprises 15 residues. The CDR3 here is CASRGAGASSYEQYF. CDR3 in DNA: TGTGCCAGCAGGGGAGCAGGGGCTAGCTCCTACGAGCAGTACTTC.

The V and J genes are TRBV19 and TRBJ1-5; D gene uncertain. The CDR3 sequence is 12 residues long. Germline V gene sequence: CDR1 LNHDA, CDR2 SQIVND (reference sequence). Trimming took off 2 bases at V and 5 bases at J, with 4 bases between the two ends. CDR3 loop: CASSIPHQPQHF. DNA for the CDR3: TGTGCCAGTAGTATACCTCATCAGCCCCAGCATTTT.

The DNA of the CDR3 is TGTGCCAGCAGAGGAACATACCGTGGAGGACAGTTCTTC. This sequence encodes CASRGTYRGGQFF. This sequence joins TRBV7-9 and TRBJ2-5, with D possibly TRBD2 on 5 matching bases. The J call may be mistaken, given a closer DNA end match to TRBJ2-1. The CDR3 runs to 13 residues. Looked up from germline, CDR1 is SEHNR and CDR2 is FQNEAQ (reference sequence).

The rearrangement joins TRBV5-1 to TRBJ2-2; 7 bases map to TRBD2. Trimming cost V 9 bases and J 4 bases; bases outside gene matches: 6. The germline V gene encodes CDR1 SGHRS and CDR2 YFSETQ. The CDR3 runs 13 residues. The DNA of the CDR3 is TGCGCCACCCGGGAGGTTCTCACCGGGGAGCTGTTTTTT. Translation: CATREVLTGELFF.

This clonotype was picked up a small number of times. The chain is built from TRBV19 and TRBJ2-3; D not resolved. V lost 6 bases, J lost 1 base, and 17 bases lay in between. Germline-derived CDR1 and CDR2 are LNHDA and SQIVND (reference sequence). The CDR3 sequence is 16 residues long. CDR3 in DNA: TGTGCCAGTAGCCATCCCTTGGAGCTGGGCACAGATACGCAGTATTTT. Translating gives CASSHPLELGTDTQYF.

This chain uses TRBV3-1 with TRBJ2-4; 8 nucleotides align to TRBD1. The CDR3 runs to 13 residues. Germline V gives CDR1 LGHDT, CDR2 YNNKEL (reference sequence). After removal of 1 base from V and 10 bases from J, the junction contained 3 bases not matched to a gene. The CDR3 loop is CASSQADRGIQYF. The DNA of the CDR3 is TGTGCCAGCAGCCAAGCTGACAGGGGAATTCAGTACTTC. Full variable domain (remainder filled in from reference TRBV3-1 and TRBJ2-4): DTAVSQTPKYLVTQMGNDKSIKCEQNLGHDTMYWYKQDSKKFLKIMFSYNNKELIINETVPNRFSPKSPDKAHLNLHINSLELGDSAVYFCASSQADRGIQYFGAGTRLSVL.

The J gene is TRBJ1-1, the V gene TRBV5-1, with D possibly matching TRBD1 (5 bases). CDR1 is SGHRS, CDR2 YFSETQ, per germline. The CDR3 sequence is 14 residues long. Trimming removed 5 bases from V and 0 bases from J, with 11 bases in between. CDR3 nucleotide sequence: TGCGCCAGCAGGGCAGGGTTTATGAACACTGAAGCTTTCTTT. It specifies CASRAGFMNTEAFF.

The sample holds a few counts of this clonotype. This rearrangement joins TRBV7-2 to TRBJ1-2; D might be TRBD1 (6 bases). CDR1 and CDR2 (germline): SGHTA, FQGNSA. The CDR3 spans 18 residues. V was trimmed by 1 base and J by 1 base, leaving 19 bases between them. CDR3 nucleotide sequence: TGTGCCAGCAGCTTAGAAGGGGGGGCAGTCACCGTTAACTATGGCTACACCTTC. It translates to CASSLEGGAVTVNYGYTF.

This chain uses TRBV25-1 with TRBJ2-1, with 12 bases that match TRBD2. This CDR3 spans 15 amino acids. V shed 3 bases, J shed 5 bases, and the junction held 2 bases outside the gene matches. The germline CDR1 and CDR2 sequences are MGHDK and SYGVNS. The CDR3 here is CASSDWTSGNNEQFF. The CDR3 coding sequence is TGTGCCAGCAGTGACTGGACTAGCGGGAACAATGAGCAGTTCTTC.

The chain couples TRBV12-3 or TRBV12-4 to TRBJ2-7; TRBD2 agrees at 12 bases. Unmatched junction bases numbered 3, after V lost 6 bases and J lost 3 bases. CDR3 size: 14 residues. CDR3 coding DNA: TGTGCCAGCAGCCCTAGCGGGGGGGTCTACGAGCAGTACTTC. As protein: CASSPSGGVYEQYF.

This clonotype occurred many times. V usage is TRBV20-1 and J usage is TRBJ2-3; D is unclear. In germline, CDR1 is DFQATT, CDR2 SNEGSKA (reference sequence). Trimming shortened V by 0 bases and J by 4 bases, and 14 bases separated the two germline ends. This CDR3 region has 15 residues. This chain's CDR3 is CSARDRMRGSDTQYF. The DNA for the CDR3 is TGCAGTGCTAGAGATAGGATGAGAGGATCAGATACGCAGTATTTT.

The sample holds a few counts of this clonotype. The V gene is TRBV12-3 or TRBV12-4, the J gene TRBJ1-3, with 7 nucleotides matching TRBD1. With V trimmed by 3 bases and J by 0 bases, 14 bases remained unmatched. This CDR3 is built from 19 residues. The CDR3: CASSFPAGDSLSSGNTIYF. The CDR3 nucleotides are TGTGCCAGCAGTTTCCCGGCTGGGGACAGTCTAAGCTCTGGAAACACCATATATTTT.